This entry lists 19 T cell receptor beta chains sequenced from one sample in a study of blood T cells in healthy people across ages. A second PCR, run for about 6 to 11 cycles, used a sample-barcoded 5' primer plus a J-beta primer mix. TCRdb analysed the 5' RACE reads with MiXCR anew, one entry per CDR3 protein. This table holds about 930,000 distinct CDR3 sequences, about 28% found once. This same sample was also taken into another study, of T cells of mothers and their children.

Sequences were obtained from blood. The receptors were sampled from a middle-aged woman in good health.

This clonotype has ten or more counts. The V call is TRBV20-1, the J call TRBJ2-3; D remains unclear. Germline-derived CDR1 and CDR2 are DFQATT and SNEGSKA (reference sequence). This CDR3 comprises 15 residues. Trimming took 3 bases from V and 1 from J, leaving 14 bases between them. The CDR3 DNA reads TGCAGTGCTAGGGTACCAGGAGAGCGCACAGATACGCAGTATTTT. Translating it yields CSARVPGERTDTQYF.

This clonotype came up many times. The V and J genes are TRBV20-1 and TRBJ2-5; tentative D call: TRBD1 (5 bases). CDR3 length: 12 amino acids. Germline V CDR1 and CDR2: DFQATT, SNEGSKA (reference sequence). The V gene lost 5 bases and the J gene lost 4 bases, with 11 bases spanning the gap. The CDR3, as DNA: TGCAGTGCTCCCCCAGGGATAGAGACCCAGTACTTC. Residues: CSAPPGIETQYF.

CDR3 loop: CASSPTGLFDEQYF. The CDR3 bases are TGTGCCAGCAGTCCGACAGGTTTGTTTGACGAGCAGTACTTC. The chain uses TRBV28 and TRBJ2-1; D possibly corresponds to TRBD1 (6 bases). The J call is doubtful: the DNA matches TRBJ2-7 better. This CDR3 has 14 residues. The germline V gene encodes CDR1 MDHEN and CDR2 SYDVKM.

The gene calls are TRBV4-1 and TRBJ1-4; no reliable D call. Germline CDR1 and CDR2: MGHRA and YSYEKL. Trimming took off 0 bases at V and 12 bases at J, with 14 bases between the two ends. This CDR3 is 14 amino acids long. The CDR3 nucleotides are TGCGCCAGCAGCCAAGATGAGGTGAGCTCTCAACTGTTTTTT. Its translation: CASSQDEVSSQLFF.

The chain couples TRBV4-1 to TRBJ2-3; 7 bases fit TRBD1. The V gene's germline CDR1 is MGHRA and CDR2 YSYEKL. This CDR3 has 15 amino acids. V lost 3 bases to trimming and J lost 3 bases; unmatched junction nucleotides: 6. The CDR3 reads CASSHRQGVTDTQYF. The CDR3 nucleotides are TGCGCCAGCAGCCATCGCCAGGGGGTAACAGATACGCAGTATTTT.

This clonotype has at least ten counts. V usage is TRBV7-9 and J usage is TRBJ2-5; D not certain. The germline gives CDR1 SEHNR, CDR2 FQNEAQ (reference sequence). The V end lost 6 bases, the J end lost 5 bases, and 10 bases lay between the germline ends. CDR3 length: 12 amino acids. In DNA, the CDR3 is TGTGCCAGCAGGGACCCCTGGGAGACCCAGTACTTC. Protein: CASRDPWETQYF.

The chain's CDR3 is CASSRRTNVNTEAFF. CDR3 DNA: TGTGCCAGCAGCCGACGGACAAATGTGAACACTGAAGCTTTCTTT. The rearrangement joins TRBV7-9 to TRBJ1-1; TRBD1 might be the D (5 bases). The germline V gene has CDR1 SEHNR and CDR2 FQNEAQ (reference sequence). CDR3 length: 15 residues. V lost 5 bases and J lost 0, with 13 bases in between.

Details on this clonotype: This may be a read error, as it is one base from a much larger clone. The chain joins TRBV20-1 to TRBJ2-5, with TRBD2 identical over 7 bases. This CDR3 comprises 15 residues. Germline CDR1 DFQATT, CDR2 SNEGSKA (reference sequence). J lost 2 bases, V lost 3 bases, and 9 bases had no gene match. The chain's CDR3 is CSASILLAEQETQYF. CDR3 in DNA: TGCAGTGCTAGCATATTGCTAGCGGAGCAAGAGACCCAGTACTTC.

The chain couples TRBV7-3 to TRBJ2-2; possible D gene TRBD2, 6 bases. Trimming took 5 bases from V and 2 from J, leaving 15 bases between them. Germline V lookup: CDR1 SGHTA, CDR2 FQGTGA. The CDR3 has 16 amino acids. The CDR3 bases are TGTGCCAGCAGCCTAAGGGCGCGGGGAAACACCGGGGAGCTGTTTTTT. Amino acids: CASSLRARGNTGELFF.

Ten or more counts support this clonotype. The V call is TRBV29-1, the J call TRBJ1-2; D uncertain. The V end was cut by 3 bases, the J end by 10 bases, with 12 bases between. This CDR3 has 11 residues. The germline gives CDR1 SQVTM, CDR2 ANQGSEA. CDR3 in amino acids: CSVDEQPLYTF. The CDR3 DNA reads TGCAGCGTTGACGAACAGCCACTCTACACCTTC.

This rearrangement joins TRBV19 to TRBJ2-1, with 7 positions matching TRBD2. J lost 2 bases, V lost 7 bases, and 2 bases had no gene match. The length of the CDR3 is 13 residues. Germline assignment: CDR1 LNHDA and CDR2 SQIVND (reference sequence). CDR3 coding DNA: TGTGCCAGTAACGCGGGAGCCTACAATGAGCAGTTCTTC. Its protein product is CASNAGAYNEQFF. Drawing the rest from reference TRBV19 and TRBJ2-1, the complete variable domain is DGGITQSPKYLFRKEGQNVTLSCEQNLNHDAMYWYRQDPGQGLRLIYYSQIVNDFQKGDIAEGYSVSREKKESFPLTVTSAQKNPTAFYLCASNAGAYNEQFFGPGTRLTVL.

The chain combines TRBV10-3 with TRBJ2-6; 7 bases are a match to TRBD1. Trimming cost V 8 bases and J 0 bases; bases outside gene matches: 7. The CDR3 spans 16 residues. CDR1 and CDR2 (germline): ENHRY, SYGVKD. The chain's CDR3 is CAISGQENSGANVLTF. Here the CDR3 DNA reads TGTGCCATCTCAGGACAGGAGAACTCTGGGGCCAACGTCCTGACTTTC.

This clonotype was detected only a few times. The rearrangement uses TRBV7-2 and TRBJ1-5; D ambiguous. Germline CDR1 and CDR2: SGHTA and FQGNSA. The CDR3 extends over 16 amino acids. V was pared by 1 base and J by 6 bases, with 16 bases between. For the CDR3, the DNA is TGTGCCAGCAGCTTAGATCCCTCGAGGGTAGGTCAGCCCCAGCATTTT. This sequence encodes CASSLDPSRVGQPQHF.

CDR3 amino acids: CASSAGWTGRDEQFF. CDR3 coding DNA: TGTGCCAGCAGCGCCGGCTGGACGGGACGGGATGAGCAGTTCTTC. This sequence joins TRBV7-2 and TRBJ2-1; possibly TRBD1 or TRBD2 for D (5 bases each). Germline V gene sequence: CDR1 SGHTA, CDR2 FQGNSA. This CDR3 has 15 residues. V was shortened by 5 bases and J by 8 bases, with 19 bases between the two germline ends.

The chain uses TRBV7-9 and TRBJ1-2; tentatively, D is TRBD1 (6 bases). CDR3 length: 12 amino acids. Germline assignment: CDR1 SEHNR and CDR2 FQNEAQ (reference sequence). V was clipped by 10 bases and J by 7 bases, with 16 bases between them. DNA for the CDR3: TGTGCCAAAGATGGGGGCCAAGGTGGCTACACCTTC. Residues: CAKDGGQGGYTF.

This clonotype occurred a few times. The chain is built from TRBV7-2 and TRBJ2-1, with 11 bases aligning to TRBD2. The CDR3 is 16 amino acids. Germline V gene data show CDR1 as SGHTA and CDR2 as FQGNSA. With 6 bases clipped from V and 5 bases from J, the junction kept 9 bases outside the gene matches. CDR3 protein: CASSSRLAGRNNEQFF. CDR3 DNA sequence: TGTGCCAGCAGTTCCCGACTAGCGGGGAGAAACAATGAGCAGTTCTTC.

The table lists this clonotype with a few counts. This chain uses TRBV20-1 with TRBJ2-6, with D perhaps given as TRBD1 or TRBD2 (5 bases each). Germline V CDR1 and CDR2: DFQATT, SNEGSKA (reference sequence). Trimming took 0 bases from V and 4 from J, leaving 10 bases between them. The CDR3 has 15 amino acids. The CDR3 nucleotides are TGCAGTGCTAGAGAGGGGACGGCCGGGGCCAACGTCCTGACTTTC. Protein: CSAREGTAGANVLTF.

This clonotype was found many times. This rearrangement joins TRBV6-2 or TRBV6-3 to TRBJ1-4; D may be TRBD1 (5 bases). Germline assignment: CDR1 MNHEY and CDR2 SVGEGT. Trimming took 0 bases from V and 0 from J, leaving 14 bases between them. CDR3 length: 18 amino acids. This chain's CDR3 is CASSYSTGRGPTNEKLFF. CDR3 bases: TGTGCCAGCAGTTACTCCACGGGAAGGGGACCAACTAATGAAAAACTGTTTTTT.

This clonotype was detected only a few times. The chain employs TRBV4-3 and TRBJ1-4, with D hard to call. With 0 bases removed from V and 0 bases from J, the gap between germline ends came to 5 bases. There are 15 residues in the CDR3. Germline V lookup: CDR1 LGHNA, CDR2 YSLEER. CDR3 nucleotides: TGCGCCAGCAGCCAAGACCCAGCAACTAATGAAAAACTGTTTTTT. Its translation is CASSQDPATNEKLFF.